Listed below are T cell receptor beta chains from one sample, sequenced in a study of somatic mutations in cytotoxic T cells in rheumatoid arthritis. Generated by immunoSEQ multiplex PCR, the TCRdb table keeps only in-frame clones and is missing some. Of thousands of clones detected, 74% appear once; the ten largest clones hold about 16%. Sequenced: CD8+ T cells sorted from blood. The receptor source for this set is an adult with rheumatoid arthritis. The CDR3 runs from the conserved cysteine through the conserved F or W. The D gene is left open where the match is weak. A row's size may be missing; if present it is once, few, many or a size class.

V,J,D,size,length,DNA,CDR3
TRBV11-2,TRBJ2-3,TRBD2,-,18,TGTGCCAGCAGCTTAAGGGGGGAGGGGCTAGCGGGGACAGATACGCAGTATTTT,CASSLRGEGLAGTDTQYF
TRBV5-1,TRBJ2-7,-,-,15,TGCGCCAGCAGCCCGAGGACAGTATCCTTCTACGAGCAGTACTTC,CASSPRTVSFYEQYF
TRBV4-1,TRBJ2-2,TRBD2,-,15,TGCGCCAGCAGCCTAGCGGGGGGCAACACCGGGGAGCTGTTTTTT,CASSLAGGNTGELFF
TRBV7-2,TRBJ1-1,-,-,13,TGTGCCAGCAGCTTAGACAGCTCCACGAATGCTTTCTTT,CASSLDSSTNAFF
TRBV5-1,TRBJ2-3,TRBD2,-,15,TGCGCCAGCAGCTTGTGGGGAGGGGTGGCAGATACGCAGTATTTT,CASSLWGGVADTQYF
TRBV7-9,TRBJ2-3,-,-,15,TGTGCCAGCAGCTTAATTTCCGGATCCACAGATACGCAGTATTTT,CASSLISGSTDTQYF
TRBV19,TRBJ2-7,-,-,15,TGTGCCAGTAGTATAGCAGAGGACAGTGCCTACGAGCAGTACTTC,CASSIAEDSAYEQYF
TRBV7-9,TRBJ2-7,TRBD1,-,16,TGTGCCAGCAGCCCCAGTGACAGGGGTTATATCTACGAGCAGTACTTC,CASSPSDRGYIYEQYF
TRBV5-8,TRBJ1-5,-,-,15,TGTGCCAGCAGCTTGGCCGGACAAGGTGGGCAGCCCCAGCATTTT,CASSLAGQGGQPQHF
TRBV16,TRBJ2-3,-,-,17,TGTGCCAGCAGCCAATCCTCCCTAGCAACCAGCACAGATACGCAGTATTTT,CASSQSSLATSTDTQYF
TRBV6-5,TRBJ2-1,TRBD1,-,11,TGTGCCAGCAGGCAGGGGGTAGAGCAGTTCTTC,CASRQGVEQFF
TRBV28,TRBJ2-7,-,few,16,TGTGCCAGCAGTAACCTCCCCTCAGCGGAGCCCTACGAGCAGTACTTC,CASSNLPSAEPYEQYF
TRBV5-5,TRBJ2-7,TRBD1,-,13,TGTGCCAGCAGCTTTCAGGGGGACTACGAGCAGTACTTC,CASSFQGDYEQYF
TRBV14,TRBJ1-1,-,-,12,TGTGCCAGCAGCCAAGCCAGGAGAGAAGCTTTCTTT,CASSQARREAFF
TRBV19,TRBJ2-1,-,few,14,TGTGCCAGTAGTATCCCCCGGGCCTACAATGAGCAGTTCTTC,CASSIPRAYNEQFF
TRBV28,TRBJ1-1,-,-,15,TGTGCCAGCAGTTCCGCGGGCCCTGGGTGGACTGAAGCTTTCTTT,CASSSAGPGWTEAFF
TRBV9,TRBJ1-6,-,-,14,TGTGCCAGCAGCGGGACTTCCTCTCGGGCACCCCTCCACTTT,CASSGTSSRAPLHF
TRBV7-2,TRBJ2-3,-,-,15,TGTGCCAGCAGCGGATCTCAATCCTTCACAGATACGCAGTATTTT,CASSGSQSFTDTQYF
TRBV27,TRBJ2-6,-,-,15,TGTGCCAGCAGAGGGGGGCCCACTGGGGCCAACGTCCTGACTTTC,CASRGGPTGANVLTF
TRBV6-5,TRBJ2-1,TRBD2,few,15,TGTGCCAGCAGTTACTCGAGGGCGGGGGACAATGAGCAGTTCTTC,CASSYSRAGDNEQFF
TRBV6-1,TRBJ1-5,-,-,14,TGTGCCAGCACGAGGGGCGGAAGCAATCAGCCCCAGCATTTT,CASTRGGSNQPQHF
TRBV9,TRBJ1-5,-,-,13,TGTGCCAGCAGCGTAGGGTGGGGACAGCCCCAGCATTTT,CASSVGWGQPQHF
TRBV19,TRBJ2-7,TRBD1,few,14,TGTGCCAGTAGGGAACTTGGACAGGGTAACGAGCAGTACTTC,CASRELGQGNEQYF
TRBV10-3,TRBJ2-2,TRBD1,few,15,TGTGCCATCAGCCGGGACAGTAAGAACACCGGGGAGCTGTTTTTT,CAISRDSKNTGELFF
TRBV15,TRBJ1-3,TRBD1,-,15,TGTGCCACCAGCAGAGGCAGGGGGCTTGGAAACACCATATATTTT,CATSRGRGLGNTIYF
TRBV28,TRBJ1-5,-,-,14,TGTGCCAGCAGATCGCGGGGCATCCTTCTTACCCAGCATTTT,CASRSRGILLTQHF
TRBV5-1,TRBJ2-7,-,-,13,TGCGCCAGCAGCTTGACAGCTTTCTACGAGCAGTACTTC,CASSLTAFYEQYF
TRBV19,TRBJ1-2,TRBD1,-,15,TGTGCCAGTAGTGCCAGGGGACAGGGCGACTATGGCTACACCTTC,CASSARGQGDYGYTF
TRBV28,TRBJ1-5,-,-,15,TGTGCCAGCAGCCACGGACAGTATAGCAATCAGCCCCAGCATTTT,CASSHGQYSNQPQHF
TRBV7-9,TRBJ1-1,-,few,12,TGTGCCAGCAGCTTAGGTCCCACTGAAGCTTTCTTT,CASSLGPTEAFF
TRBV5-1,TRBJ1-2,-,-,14,TGCGCCAGCAGCGGACAGAGTACCAACTATGGCTACACCTTC,CASSGQSTNYGYTF
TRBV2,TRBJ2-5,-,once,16,TGTGCCAGCAGTGAATTATCGGACTGGGTACAAGAGACCCAGTACTTC,CASSELSDWVQETQYF
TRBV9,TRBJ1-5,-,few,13,TGTGCCAGCAGCGCGACTAGCAATCAGCCCCAGCATTTT,CASSATSNQPQHF
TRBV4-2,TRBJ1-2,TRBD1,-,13,TGTGCCAGCTCCGGGACAGGGGGCCATGGCTACACCTTC,CASSGTGGHGYTF
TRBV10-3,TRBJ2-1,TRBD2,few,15,TGTGCCATCAGTGAGACTAGCGGGATCAACAATGAGCAGTTCTTC,CAISETSGINNEQFF
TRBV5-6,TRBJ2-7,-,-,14,TGTGCCAGCAGCGGGGACGGACGGCGATACGAGCAGTACTTC,CASSGDGRRYEQYF
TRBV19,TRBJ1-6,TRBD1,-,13,TGTGCCAGCGGGACAGGGTACTTTTCACCCCTCCACTTT,CASGTGYFSPLHF
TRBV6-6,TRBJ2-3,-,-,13,TGTGCCAGCAGTTGGGGGGGCACAGATACGCAGTATTTT,CASSWGGTDTQYF
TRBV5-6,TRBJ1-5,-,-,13,TGTGCCAGCAGCCCGAGGTCGGCACAGCCCCAGCATTTT,CASSPRSAQPQHF
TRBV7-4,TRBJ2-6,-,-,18,TGTGCCAGCAGCTGCTCACCCAGCTCACAAAGTCGGGCCAACGTCCTGACTTTC,CASSCSPSSQSRANVLTF
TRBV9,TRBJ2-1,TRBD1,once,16,TGTGCCAGCAGTCTTGTCGGGACAGGGGGTTACAATGAGCAGTTCTTC,CASSLVGTGGYNEQFF
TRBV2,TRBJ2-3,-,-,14,TGTGCCAGCAGTGAACTCCTAGCGCCAGATACGCAGTATTTT,CASSELLAPDTQYF
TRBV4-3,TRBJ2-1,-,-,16,TGCGCCAGCAGCCAAGTAAGAGGCGGCTTAGGGAATGAGCAGTTCTTC,CASSQVRGGLGNEQFF
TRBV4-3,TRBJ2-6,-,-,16,TGCGCCAGCAGCCAAGAGGGCAGCACTGGGGCCAACGTCCTGACTTTC,CASSQEGSTGANVLTF
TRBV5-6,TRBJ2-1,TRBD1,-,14,TGTGCCAGCAGCTTCCCCGGGACAGTCCATAGACTGTTCTTC,CASSFPGTVHRLFF
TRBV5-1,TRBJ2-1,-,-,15,TGCGCCAGCAGCTTGGGGTTGGACTTCTACAATGAGCAGTTCTTC,CASSLGLDFYNEQFF
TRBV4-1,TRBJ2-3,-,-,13,TGCGCCAGCAGCCACCCGCACGGTGATACGCAGTATTTT,CASSHPHGDTQYF
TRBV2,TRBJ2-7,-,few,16,TGTGCCAGCAGGGCGCCCCAATGGGCTCCGGGGGACGAGCAGTACTTC,CASRAPQWAPGDEQYF
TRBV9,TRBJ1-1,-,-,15,TGTGCCAGCAGCGTAGAGAGGGTTGGGGACACTGAAGCTTTCTTT,CASSVERVGDTEAFF
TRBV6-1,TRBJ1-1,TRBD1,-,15,TGTGCCAGCAGTGGCCGGGACAGCGGGGAAACTGAAGCTTTCTTT,CASSGRDSGETEAFF
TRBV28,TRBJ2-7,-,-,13,TGTGCCAGCAGCCTCTCGTCGGGATACGAGCAGTACTTC,CASSLSSGYEQYF
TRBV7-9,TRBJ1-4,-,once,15,TGTGCCAGCAGCTTAGAGCCCCGAGGTAGCGAAAAACTGTTTTTT,CASSLEPRGSEKLFF
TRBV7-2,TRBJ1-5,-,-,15,TGTGCCAGCAGCTTAACGGCAGGGGGCAATCAGCCCCAGCATTTT,CASSLTAGGNQPQHF
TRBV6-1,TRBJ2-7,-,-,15,TGTGCCAGCAGTGATGGACCGGGGTCTGGCGGCGAGCAGTACTTC,CASSDGPGSGGEQYF
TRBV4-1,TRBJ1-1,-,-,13,TGCGCCAGCAGCCAGTCGGGGCGTACTGAAGCTTTCTTT,CASSQSGRTEAFF
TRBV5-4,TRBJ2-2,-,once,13,TGTGCCAGCAGTGTAACTTGGGTCGGGGAGCTGTTTTTT,CASSVTWVGELFF
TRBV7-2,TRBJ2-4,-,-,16,TGTGCCAGCAGCTTGCGGGTGACCCGGGCCAAAAACATTCAGTACTTC,CASSLRVTRAKNIQYF
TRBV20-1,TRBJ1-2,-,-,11,TGCAGCGGCCGGGACGATTATGGCTACACCTTC,CSGRDDYGYTF